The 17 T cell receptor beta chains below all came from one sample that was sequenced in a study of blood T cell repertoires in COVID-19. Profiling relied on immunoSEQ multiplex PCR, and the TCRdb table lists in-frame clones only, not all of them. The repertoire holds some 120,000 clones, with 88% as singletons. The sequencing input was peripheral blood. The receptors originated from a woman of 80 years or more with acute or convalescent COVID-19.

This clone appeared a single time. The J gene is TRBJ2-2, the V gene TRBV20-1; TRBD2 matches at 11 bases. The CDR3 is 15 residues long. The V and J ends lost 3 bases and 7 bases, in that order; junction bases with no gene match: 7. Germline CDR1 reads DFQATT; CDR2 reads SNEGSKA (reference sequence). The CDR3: CSASTSGSSGGELFF. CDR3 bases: TGCAGTGCTAGTACTAGCGGGAGCTCCGGCGGGGAGCTGTTTTTT.

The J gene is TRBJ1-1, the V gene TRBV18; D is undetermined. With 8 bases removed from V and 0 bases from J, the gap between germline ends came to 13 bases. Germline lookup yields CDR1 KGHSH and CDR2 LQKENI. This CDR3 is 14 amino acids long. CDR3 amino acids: CASTGGRLNTEAFF. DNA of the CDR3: TGTGCCAGCACCGGCGGCAGATTGAACACTGAAGCTTTCTTT.

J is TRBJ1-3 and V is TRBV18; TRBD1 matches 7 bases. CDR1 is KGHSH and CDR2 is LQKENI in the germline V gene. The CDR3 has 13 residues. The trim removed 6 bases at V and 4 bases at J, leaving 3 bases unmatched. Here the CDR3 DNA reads TGTGCCAGCTCGCCGGGACAGGGAAACACCATATATTTT. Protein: CASSPGQGNTIYF.

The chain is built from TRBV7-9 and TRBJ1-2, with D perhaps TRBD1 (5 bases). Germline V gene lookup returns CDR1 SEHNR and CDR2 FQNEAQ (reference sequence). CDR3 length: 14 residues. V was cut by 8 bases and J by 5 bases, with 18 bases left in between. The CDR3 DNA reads TGTGCCAGCCAGAAAGGGGAAGTCTATTATGGCTACACCTTC. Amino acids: CASQKGEVYYGYTF.

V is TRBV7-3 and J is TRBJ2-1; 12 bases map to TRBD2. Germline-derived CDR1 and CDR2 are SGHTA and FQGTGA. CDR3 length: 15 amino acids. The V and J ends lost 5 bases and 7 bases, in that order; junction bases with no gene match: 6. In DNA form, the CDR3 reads TGTGCCAGCAGCAAGACTAGCGGGAGCTGGAATGAGCAGTTCTTC. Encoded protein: CASSKTSGSWNEQFF. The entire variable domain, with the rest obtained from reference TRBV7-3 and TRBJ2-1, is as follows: GAGVSQTPSNKVTEKGKYVELRCDPISGHTALYWYRQSLGQGPEFLIYFQGTGAADDSGLPNDRFFAVRPEGSVSTLKIQRTERGDSAVYLCASSKTSGSWNEQFFGPGTRLTVL.

The chain's CDR3 is CASSLEGQGYEKLFF. The CDR3 coding sequence is TGTGCCAGCAGCTTAGAAGGACAGGGATATGAAAAACTGTTTTTT. The V gene is TRBV7-2, the J gene TRBJ1-4; 8 nucleotides align to TRBD1. Trimming removed 1 base from V and 6 bases from J; junction bases left unmatched: 4. The CDR3 length is 15 residues. CDR1 and CDR2 (germline): SGHTA, FQGNSA.

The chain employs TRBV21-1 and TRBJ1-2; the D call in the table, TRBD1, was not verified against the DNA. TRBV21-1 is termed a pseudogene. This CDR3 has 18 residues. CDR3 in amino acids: CASSKAGVDCRQGHGYTF. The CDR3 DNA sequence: TGTGCCAGCAGCAAAGCAGGGGTCGACTGTCGACAGGGTCACGGCTACACCTTC.

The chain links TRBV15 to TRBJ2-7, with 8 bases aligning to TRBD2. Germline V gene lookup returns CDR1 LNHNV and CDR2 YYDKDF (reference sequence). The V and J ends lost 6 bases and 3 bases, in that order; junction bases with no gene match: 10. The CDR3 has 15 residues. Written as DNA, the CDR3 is TGTGCCACCAGTTTCACGTCGGCGGGAGGCTACGAGCAGTACTTC. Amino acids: CATSFTSAGGYEQYF.

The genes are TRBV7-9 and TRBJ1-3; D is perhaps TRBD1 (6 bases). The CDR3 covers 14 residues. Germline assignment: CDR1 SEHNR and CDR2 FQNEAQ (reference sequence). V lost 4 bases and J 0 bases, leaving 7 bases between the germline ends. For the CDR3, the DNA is TGTGCCAGCAGCTCGGACAGCTCTGGAAACACCATATATTTT. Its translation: CASSSDSSGNTIYF.

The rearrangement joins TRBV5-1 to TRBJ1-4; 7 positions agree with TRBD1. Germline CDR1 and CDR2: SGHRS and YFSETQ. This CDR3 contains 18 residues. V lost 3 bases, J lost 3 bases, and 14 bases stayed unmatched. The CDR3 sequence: CASSSLTGPSFANEKLFF. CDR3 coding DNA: TGCGCCAGCAGCTCTTTGACAGGGCCATCGTTTGCTAATGAAAAACTGTTTTTT. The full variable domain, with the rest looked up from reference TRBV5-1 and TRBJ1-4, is KAGVTQTPRYLIKTRGQQVTLSCSPISGHRSVSWYQQTPGQGLQFLFEYFSETQRNKGNFPGRFSGRQFSNSRSEMNVSTLELGDSALYLCASSSLTGPSFANEKLFFGSGTQLSVL.

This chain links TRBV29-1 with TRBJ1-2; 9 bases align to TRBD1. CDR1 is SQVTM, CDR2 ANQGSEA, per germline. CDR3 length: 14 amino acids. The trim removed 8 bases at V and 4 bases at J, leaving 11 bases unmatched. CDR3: CSFRMSGQGYGYTF. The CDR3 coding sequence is TGCAGCTTTAGAATGTCGGGACAGGGCTATGGCTACACCTTC.

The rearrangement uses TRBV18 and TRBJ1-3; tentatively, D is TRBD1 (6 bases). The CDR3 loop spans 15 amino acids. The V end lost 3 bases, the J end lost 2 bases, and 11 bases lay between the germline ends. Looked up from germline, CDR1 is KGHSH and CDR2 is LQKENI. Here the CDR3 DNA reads TGTGCCAGCTCACCCCGGACAGAGGCTGGAAACACCATATATTTT. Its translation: CASSPRTEAGNTIYF.

The DNA of the CDR3 is TGTGCCAGCAGTTACCTGGGCGGGGGGGCTAATGAGCAGTTCTTC. It specifies CASSYLGGGANEQFF. This chain connects TRBV6-5 to TRBJ2-1, with 9 nucleotides matching TRBD2. Germline CDR1 MNHEY, CDR2 SVGAGI. This CDR3 region has 15 residues. The trim removed 2 bases at V and 7 bases at J, leaving 6 bases unmatched.

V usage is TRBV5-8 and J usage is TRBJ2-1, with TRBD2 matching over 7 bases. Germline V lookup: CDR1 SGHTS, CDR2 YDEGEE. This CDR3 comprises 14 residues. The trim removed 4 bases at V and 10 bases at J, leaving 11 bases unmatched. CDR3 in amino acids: CASSRGLNFKEQFF. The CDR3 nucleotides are TGTGCCAGCAGCCGGGGACTAAATTTTAAAGAGCAGTTCTTC.

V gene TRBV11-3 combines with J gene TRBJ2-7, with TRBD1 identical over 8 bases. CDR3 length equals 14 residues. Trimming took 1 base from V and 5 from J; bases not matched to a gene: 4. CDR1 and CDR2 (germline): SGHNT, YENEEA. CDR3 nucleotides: TGTGCCAGCAGCTTAGCAGGGGGCCGGGACGAGCAGTACTTC. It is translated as CASSLAGGRDEQYF. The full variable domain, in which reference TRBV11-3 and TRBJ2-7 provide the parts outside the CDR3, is EAGVVQSPRYKIIEKKQPVAFWCNPISGHNTLYWYLQNLGQGPELLIRYENEEAVDDSQLPKDRFSAERLKGVDSTLKIQPAELGDSAVYLCASSLAGGRDEQYFGPGTRLTVT.

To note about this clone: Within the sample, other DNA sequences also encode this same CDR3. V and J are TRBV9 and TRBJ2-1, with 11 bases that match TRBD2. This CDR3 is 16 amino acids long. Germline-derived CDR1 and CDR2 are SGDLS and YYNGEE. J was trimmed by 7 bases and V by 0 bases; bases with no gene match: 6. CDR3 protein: CASSVGPSGGHNEQFF. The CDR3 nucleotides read TGTGCCAGCAGCGTAGGACCTAGCGGGGGGCATAATGAGCAGTTCTTC.

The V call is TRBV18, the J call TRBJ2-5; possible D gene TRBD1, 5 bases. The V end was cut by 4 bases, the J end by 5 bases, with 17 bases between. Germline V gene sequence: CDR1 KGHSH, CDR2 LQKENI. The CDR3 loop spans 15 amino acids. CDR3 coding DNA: TGTGCCAGCTCACGCATGGCGACCCCAGGGGAGACCCAGTACTTC. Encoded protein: CASSRMATPGETQYF.